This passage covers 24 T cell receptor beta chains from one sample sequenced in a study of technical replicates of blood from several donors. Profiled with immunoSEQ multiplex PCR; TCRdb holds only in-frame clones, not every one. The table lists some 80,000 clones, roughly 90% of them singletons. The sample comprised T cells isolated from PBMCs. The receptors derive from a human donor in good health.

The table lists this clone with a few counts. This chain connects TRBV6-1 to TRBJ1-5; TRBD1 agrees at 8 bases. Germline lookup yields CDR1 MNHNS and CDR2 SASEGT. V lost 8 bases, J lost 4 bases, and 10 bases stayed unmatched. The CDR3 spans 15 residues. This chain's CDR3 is CASGEIDRGNQPQHF. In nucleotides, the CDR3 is TGTGCCAGCGGGGAGATTGACAGGGGAAATCAGCCCCAGCATTTT.

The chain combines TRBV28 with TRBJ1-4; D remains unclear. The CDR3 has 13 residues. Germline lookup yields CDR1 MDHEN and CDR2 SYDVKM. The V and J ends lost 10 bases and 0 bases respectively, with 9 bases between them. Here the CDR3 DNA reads TGTGCCACCTCGGAGGCAACTAATGAAAAACTGTTTTTT. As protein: CATSEATNEKLFF.

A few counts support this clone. In nucleotides, the CDR3 is TGTGCCAGCAGTGCGTACTACGAGCAGTACTTC. It is translated as CASSAYYEQYF. The chain uses TRBV2 and TRBJ2-7, with D unresolved. CDR3 size: 11 residues. Germline lookup yields CDR1 SNHLY and CDR2 FYNNEI. V was trimmed by 4 bases and J by 3 bases, leaving 4 bases between them.

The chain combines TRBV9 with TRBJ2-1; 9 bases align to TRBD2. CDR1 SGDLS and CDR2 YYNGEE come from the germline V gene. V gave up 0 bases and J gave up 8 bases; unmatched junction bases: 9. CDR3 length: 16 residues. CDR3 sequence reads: CASSVVGTSYFDEQFF. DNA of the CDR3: TGTGCCAGCAGCGTAGTGGGGACTAGCTATTTCGATGAGCAGTTCTTC.

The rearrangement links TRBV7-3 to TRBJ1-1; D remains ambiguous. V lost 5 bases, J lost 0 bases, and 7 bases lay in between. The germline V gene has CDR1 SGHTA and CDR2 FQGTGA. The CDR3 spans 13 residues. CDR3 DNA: TGTGCCAGCAGCCTCGACATGAACACTGAAGCTTTCTTT. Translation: CASSLDMNTEAFF.

The CDR3 loop is CASKRQGGEKLFF. CDR3 in DNA: TGTGCCAGCAAACGACAGGGGGGAGAAAAACTGTTTTTT. The V and J genes are TRBV6-1 and TRBJ1-4, with TRBD1 matching over 9 bases. This CDR3 spans 13 amino acids. Trimming cost V 7 bases and J 8 bases; bases outside gene matches: 5. Germline V lookup: CDR1 MNHNS, CDR2 SASEGT.

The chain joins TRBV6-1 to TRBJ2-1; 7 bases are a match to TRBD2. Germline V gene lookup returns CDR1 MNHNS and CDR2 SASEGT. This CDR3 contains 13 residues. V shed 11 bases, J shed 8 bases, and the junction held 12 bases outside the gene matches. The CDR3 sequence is CACSTGGSYEQFF. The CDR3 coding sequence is TGTGCCTGTTCGACGGGAGGTTCCTATGAGCAGTTCTTC.

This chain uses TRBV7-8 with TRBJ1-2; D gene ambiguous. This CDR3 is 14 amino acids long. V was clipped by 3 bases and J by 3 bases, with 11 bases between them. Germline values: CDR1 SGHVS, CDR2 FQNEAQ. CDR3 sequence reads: CASSLAPEDYGYTF. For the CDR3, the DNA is TGTGCCAGCAGCTTGGCCCCAGAAGACTATGGCTACACCTTC.

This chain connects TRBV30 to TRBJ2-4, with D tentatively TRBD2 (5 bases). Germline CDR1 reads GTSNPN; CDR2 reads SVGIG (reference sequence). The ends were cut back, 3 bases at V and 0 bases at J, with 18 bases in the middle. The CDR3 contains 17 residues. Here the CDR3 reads CAWSPRLAGTAKNIQYF. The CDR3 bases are TGTGCCTGGAGCCCCCGGCTAGCAGGTACAGCCAAAAACATTCAGTACTTC.

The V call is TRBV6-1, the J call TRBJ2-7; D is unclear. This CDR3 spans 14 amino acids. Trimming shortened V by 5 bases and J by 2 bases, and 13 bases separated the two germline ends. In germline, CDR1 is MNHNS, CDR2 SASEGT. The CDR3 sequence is CASSLERVTYEQYF. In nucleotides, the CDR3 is TGTGCCAGCAGTTTGGAACGGGTTACCTACGAGCAGTACTTC.

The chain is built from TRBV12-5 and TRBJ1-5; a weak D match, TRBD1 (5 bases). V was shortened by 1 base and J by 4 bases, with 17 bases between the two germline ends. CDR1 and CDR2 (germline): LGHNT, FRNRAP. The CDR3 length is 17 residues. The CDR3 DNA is TGTGCTAGTGGTTTGGATAGGGGATGGGGTTCTAATCAGCCCCAGCATTTT. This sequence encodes CASGLDRGWGSNQPQHF.

DNA for the CDR3: TGTGCCAGCAGTGAGATCTCAGCGGGAGTCGCAGATACGCAGTATTTT. Its protein product is CASSEISAGVADTQYF. The J gene is TRBJ2-3, the V gene TRBV6-1, with 8 bases identical to TRBD2. This CDR3 comprises 16 residues. V lost 3 bases to trimming and J lost 4 bases; unmatched junction nucleotides: 9. Germline values: CDR1 MNHNS, CDR2 SASEGT.

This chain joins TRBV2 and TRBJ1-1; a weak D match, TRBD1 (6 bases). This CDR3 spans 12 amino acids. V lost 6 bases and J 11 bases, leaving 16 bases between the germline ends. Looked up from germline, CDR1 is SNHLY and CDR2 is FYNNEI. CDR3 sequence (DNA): TGTGCCAGCAGCACAGGGTACGAGATGGCTTTCTTT. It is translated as CASSTGYEMAFF.

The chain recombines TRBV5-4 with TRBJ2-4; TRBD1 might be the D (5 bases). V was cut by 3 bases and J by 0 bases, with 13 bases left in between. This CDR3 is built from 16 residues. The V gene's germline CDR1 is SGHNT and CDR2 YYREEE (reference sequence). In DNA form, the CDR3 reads TGTGCCAGCAGCTCGAAGACAGACCTAGCCAAAAACATTCAGTACTTC. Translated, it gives CASSSKTDLAKNIQYF.

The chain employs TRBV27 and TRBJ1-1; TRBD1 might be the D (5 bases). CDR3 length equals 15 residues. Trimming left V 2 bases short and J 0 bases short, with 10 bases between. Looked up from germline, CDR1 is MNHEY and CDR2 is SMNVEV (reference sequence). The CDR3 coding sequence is TGTGCCAGCAGTTTAGCACAGGAGATGAACACTGAAGCTTTCTTT. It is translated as CASSLAQEMNTEAFF.

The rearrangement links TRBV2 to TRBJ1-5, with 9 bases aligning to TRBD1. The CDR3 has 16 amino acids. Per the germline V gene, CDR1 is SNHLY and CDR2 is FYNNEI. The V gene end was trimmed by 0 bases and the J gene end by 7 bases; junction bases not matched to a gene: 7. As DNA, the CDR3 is TGTGCCAGCAGTGAAGCGGGGACAGGGCTCAGGCAGCCCCAGCATTTT. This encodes CASSEAGTGLRQPQHF.

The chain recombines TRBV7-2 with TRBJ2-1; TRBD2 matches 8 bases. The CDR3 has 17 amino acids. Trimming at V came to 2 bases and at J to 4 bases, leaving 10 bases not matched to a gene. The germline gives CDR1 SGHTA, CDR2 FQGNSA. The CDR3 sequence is CASSLSGWREAYNEQFF. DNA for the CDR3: TGTGCCAGCAGCTTAAGCGGTTGGCGGGAGGCTTACAATGAGCAGTTCTTC.

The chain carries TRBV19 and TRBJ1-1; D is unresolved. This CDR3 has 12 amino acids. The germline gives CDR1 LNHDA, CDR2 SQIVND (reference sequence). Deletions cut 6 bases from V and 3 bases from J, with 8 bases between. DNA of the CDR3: TGTGCCAGTAGCCTTATTTACACTGAAGCTTTCTTT. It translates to CASSLIYTEAFF.

The CDR3 DNA follows: TGCGCCAGCAGTGAGGGAAGGGGATACAATGAGCAGTTCTTC. Its translation: CASSEGRGYNEQFF. The rearrangement links TRBV10-1 to TRBJ2-1; possibly TRBD1 for D (5 bases). The V gene lost 2 bases and the J gene lost 4 bases, with 9 bases spanning the gap. Per the germline V gene, CDR1 is WNHNN and CDR2 is SYGVQD (reference sequence). The CDR3 runs to 14 residues.

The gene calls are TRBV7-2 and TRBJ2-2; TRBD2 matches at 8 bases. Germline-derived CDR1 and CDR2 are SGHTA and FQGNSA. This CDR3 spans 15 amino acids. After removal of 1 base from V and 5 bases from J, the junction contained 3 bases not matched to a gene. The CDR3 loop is CASSLGLAGTGELFF. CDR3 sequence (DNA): TGTGCCAGCAGCTTAGGTCTAGCGGGTACCGGGGAGCTGTTTTTT.

The CDR3 sequence: CASSLTGLAVGELFF. CDR3 coding DNA: TGTGCCAGCAGCTTAACGGGGCTAGCGGTAGGGGAGCTGTTTTTT. The chain uses TRBV7-3 and TRBJ2-2, with 7 nucleotides matching TRBD2. CDR3 size: 15 residues. J gave up 8 bases and V 0 bases, and 6 bases lay outside the gene matches. The germline V gene encodes CDR1 SGHTA and CDR2 FQGTGA.

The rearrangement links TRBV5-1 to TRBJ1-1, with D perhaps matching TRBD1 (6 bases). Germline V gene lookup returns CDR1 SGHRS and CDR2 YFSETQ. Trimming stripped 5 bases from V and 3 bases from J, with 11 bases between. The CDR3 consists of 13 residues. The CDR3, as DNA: TGCGCCAGCAGTCTACAGGGCTACACTGAAGCTTTCTTT. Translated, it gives CASSLQGYTEAFF.

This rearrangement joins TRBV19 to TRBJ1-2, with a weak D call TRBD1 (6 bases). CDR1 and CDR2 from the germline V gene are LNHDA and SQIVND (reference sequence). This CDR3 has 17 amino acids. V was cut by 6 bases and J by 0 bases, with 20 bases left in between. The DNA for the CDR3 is TGTGCCAGTAGAAAAAGGGACACGGCCGGGACTAACTATGGCTACACCTTC. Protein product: CASRKRDTAGTNYGYTF.

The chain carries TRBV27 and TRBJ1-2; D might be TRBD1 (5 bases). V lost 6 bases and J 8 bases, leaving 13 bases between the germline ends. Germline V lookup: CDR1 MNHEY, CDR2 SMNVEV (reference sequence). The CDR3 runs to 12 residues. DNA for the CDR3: TGTGCCAGCAGCTCCGACCAGGGCGGCTACACCTTC. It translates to CASSSDQGGYTF.